The 20 T cell receptor beta chains below were found in one sample sequenced in a study of blood T cell repertoires in COVID-19. Libraries were prepared by immunoSEQ multiplex PCR; TCRdb keeps only in-frame clonotypes and omits some of them. The table includes some 100,000 clones, approximately 92% detected once. Specimen: peripheral blood. The source is a woman older than 75 with active COVID-19.

The chain employs TRBV3-1 (or the pseudogene TRBV3-2) and TRBJ2-7, with 9 nucleotides matching TRBD1. V shed 5 bases and J 5 bases; nucleotides not matched to a gene: 7. CDR1 and CDR2 from the germline V gene are LGHDT and YNNKEL (reference sequence). CDR3 length equals 14 residues. The CDR3 DNA sequence: TGTGCCAGCAGCTCCCGGGACAGGGTCCACGAGCAGTACTTC. Translating it yields CASSSRDRVHEQYF.

The V and J genes are TRBV28 and TRBJ2-7, with TRBD2 matching 7 bases. Germline V gene lookup returns CDR1 MDHEN and CDR2 SYDVKM. CDR3 length equals 13 residues. The ends lost 7 bases at V and 2 bases at J; junction bases unmatched: 5. The DNA of the CDR3 is TGTGCCAGCACCCTAGCGGTAACCTACGAGCAGTACTTC. Protein product: CASTLAVTYEQYF.

V usage is TRBV28 and J usage is TRBJ2-1; D is possibly TRBD2 (5 bases). CDR1 MDHEN and CDR2 SYDVKM come from the germline V gene. CDR3 size: 14 residues. Deletions cut 5 bases from V and 3 bases from J, with 11 bases between. The CDR3, as DNA: TGTGCCAGCAGTCTACTAGATCTCTACAATGAGCAGTTCTTC. This sequence encodes CASSLLDLYNEQFF.

This chain connects TRBV28 to TRBJ2-7; D is uncertain. Germline V lookup: CDR1 MDHEN, CDR2 SYDVKM. Trimming left V 6 bases short and J 2 bases short, with 8 bases between. The CDR3 runs 12 residues. CDR3: CASSSATYEQYF. CDR3 sequence (DNA): TGTGCCAGCAGCTCCGCGACCTACGAGCAGTACTTC. Using reference TRBV28 and TRBJ2-7 for the parts outside the CDR3, the full variable domain is DVKVTQSSRYLVKRTGEKVFLECVQDMDHENMFWYRQDPGLGLRLIYFSYDVKMKEKGDIPEGYSVSREKKERFSLILESASTNQTSMYLCASSSATYEQYFGPGTRLTVT.

This clone was seen a single time. This chain links TRBV9 with TRBJ2-1, with TRBD2 matching over 8 bases. Germline assignment: CDR1 SGDLS and CDR2 YYNGEE. With 0 bases clipped from V and 4 bases from J, the junction kept 6 bases outside the gene matches. The CDR3 covers 16 residues. CDR3 region: CASSVVSGSRYNEQFF. The CDR3 region has the DNA TGTGCCAGCAGCGTAGTCAGCGGGAGTAGGTACAATGAGCAGTTCTTC.

The V and J genes are TRBV3-1 (or the pseudogene TRBV3-2) and TRBJ1-1; 7 positions match TRBD1. With 2 bases clipped from V and 7 bases from J, the junction kept 7 bases outside the gene matches. Germline V lookup: CDR1 LGHDT, CDR2 YNNKEL (reference sequence). The CDR3 has 14 residues. In nucleotides, the CDR3 is TGTGCCAGCAGCCAACAAGACAGGGCAAGTGAAGCTTTCTTT. It specifies CASSQQDRASEAFF.

This chain uses TRBV28 with TRBJ1-5; 8 bases agree with TRBD1. With 5 bases clipped from V and 3 bases from J, the junction kept 9 bases outside the gene matches. The CDR3 covers 16 residues. Germline assignment: CDR1 MDHEN and CDR2 SYDVKM. CDR3 protein: CASSIRQGRTNQPQHF. CDR3 in DNA: TGTGCCAGCAGTATTAGACAGGGGCGGACCAATCAGCCCCAGCATTTT.

The V gene is TRBV6-1, the J gene TRBJ1-4; tentative D call: TRBD1 (5 bases). Germline V CDR1 and CDR2: MNHNS, SASEGT. The CDR3 sequence is 17 residues long. V lost 3 bases and J 7 bases, leaving 21 bases between the germline ends. The CDR3 loop reads CASSDPSDAGVGEKLFF. DNA of the CDR3: TGTGCCAGCAGTGACCCCTCGGACGCGGGGGTTGGTGAAAAACTGTTTTTT.

This chain connects TRBV7-2 to TRBJ2-1; 13 bases are shared with TRBD2. This CDR3 is built from 15 residues. Trimming took 4 bases from V and 8 from J; bases not matched to a gene: 5. Germline V gives CDR1 SGHTA, CDR2 FQGNSA. The CDR3 nucleotides read TGTGCCAGCAGCTCGGGACTAGCGGGATTGTATGAGCAGTTCTTC. Translated: CASSSGLAGLYEQFF.

The chain links TRBV27 to TRBJ2-7; 12 bases are a match to TRBD1. Germline CDR1 reads MNHEY; CDR2 reads SMNVEV (reference sequence). This CDR3 has 15 residues. With 5 bases clipped from V and 5 bases from J, the junction kept 7 bases outside the gene matches. The CDR3, as DNA: TGTGCCAGCAGTCTCGGGACAGGGGGCAGCCACGAGCAGTACTTC. This translates into CASSLGTGGSHEQYF.

V usage is TRBV28 and J usage is TRBJ2-3; D is perhaps TRBD2 (6 bases). CDR3 length: 15 residues. The V end lost 6 bases, the J end lost 0 bases, and 13 bases lay between the germline ends. The germline CDR1 and CDR2 sequences are MDHEN and SYDVKM. The DNA of the CDR3 is TGTGCCAGCAGCGTCCGGGGGAAGAGCACAGATACGCAGTATTTT. Its protein product is CASSVRGKSTDTQYF.

The V gene is TRBV4-1, the J gene TRBJ1-5, with TRBD1 matching over 7 bases. Trimming removed 6 bases from V and 0 bases from J; junction bases left unmatched: 5. CDR1 and CDR2 from the germline V gene are MGHRA and YSYEKL. The CDR3 has 15 amino acids. The chain's CDR3 is CASSQGVYSNQPQHF. DNA for the CDR3: TGCGCCAGCAGTCAGGGGGTCTATAGCAATCAGCCCCAGCATTTT.

The J gene is TRBJ2-7, the V gene TRBV7-8; the match to TRBD1 covers 10 bases. V lost 3 bases and J lost 6; bases outside the gene matches: 5. Germline V gives CDR1 SGHVS, CDR2 FQNEAQ. The CDR3 extends over 14 amino acids. The CDR3 DNA follows: TGTGCCAGCAGCTTGAGACAGGGGGCTGGCGAGCAGTACTTC. Translating it yields CASSLRQGAGEQYF.

This chain links TRBV7-2 with TRBJ2-3, with D perhaps TRBD1 (6 bases). The germline V gene encodes CDR1 SGHTA and CDR2 FQGNSA. Between the trimmed V and J ends, which lost 1 base and 3 bases, there was a span of 8 bases. The CDR3 runs to 14 residues. The CDR3 reads CASSLDRVTDTQYF. The CDR3 nucleotides are TGTGCCAGCAGCTTAGACAGGGTGACAGATACGCAGTATTTT.

V is TRBV28 and J is TRBJ1-1; weak D call: TRBD1 (5 bases). The CDR3 loop spans 13 amino acids. The ends were cut back, 4 bases at V and 10 bases at J, with 16 bases in the middle. Germline CDR1 is MDHEN and CDR2 is SYDVKM. The CDR3 DNA follows: TGTGCCAGCAGTTCAGGACAACCTTTGATAGCTTTCTTT. This translates into CASSSGQPLIAFF.

Comments on this clone: Lacking the conserved final phenylalanine or tryptophan, this CDR3 likely reflects a read error. Because the CDR3's place on the DNA is in doubt, the DNA is left out and the CDR3 is given as listed by TCRdb. The rearrangement links TRBV2 to TRBJ2-7; TRBD2, as called in the table, went unchecked against the DNA. The CDR3 spans 12 amino acids, including both terminal residues. Germline CDR1 is SNHLY and CDR2 is FYNNEI. CDR3 in amino acids: CASSATLASRSL.

V and J are TRBV19 and TRBJ2-3; TRBD2 might be the D (6 bases). Germline CDR1 LNHDA, CDR2 SQIVND (reference sequence). Trimming cost V 3 bases and J 2 bases, with 18 bases left between them. The CDR3 covers 17 residues. The CDR3 spells CASSISFSSGFTDTQYF. The DNA of the CDR3 is TGTGCCAGTAGTATCAGTTTTAGTAGCGGTTTCACAGATACGCAGTATTTT.

This chain joins TRBV6-5 and TRBJ2-7; TRBD1 matches 7 bases. The junction had 8 bases not matched to a gene; V was cut back by 6 bases and J by 3 bases. There are 14 residues in the CDR3. The germline V gene has CDR1 MNHEY and CDR2 SVGAGI. The CDR3 spells CASSRQAGGYEQYF. The DNA for the CDR3 is TGTGCCAGCAGCCGTCAGGCAGGGGGCTACGAGCAGTACTTC.

The genes are TRBV27 and TRBJ1-6, with unresolved D. This CDR3 has 16 amino acids. Germline V gives CDR1 MNHEY, CDR2 SMNVEV (reference sequence). V was clipped by 2 bases and J by 0 bases, with 8 bases between them. DNA for the CDR3: TGTGCCAGCAGTTTAATAGGGAGCTCCTATAATTCACCCCTCCACTTT. Encoded protein: CASSLIGSSYNSPLHF.

With regard to this clone: Sequence at one end of the junction differs from germline and may be a read error. V is TRBV6-2 or TRBV6-3 and J is TRBJ1-5; 8 bases are shared with TRBD1. The CDR3 has 14 amino acids. The germline V gene encodes CDR1 MNHEY and CDR2 SVGEGT. DNA of the CDR3: TGTGCCAGCAGCTACTTCAGGGGGCTTCAGCCCCAGCATTTT. Encoded protein: CASSYFRGLQPQHF.